Sequencing of this TCR beta chain was carried out in a study of regulatory T cells in long-lasting Graves disease. The overall study: Graves' disease counted as persistent after over 5 years of antithyroid drugs with positive TSH receptor antibodies.

Documented time point: persistent/refractory GD, antithyroid drugs over 5 years with positive TRAb. Construction of the TCR library relied on RNA isolated from PBMCs. This clonotype was found many times. Its antigen is not identified. Germline V lookup: CDR1 MDHEN, CDR2 SYDVKM. The CDR3 spans 16 residues. The V gene lost 5 bases and the J gene lost 2 bases, with 19 bases spanning the gap. Study-level points and caveats: A greater number of public clonotypes (approximately 2,500) was shared by persistent patients than by new patients (approximately 910). Patients with persistent Graves' had lower TCR diversity than newly diagnosed patients. Repertoires from persistent disease leaned toward TRBV28, TRBJ1-2 and TRBJ2-5.

Arm-PCR of CDR3 regions with iRepertoire HTBI primers generated TCR beta libraries. TCRdb used MiXCR to reprocess the multiplex PCR reads, holding one entry per CDR3 protein. The sample shows 700,000 or so distinct CDR3 sequences, about 32% of them seen only once. The rearrangement links TRBV28 to TRBJ2-7; a weak D match, TRBD2 (6 bases). The sample here was peripheral blood mononuclear cells (PBMCs), taken when the disease was refractory, from a patient treated with antithyroid drugs. The origin of this receptor is a female donor with Graves disease. The CDR3 nucleotides are TGTGCCAGCAGTAACCTCCGACGTGGGGGGACCTACGAGCAGTACTTC. This gives the protein CASSNLRRGGTYEQYF. The entire variable domain, with the rest obtained from reference TRBV28 and TRBJ2-7, is as follows: DVKVTQSSRYLVKRTGEKVFLECVQDMDHENMFWYRQDPGLGLRLIYFSYDVKMKEKGDIPEGYSVSREKKERFSLILESASTNQTSMYLCASSNLRRGGTYEQYFGPGTRLTVT.